In its sample, the clone carrying this T cell receptor (beta chain) was seen a few times. Its specificity is not known. A single record per CDR3 protein comes from TCRdb applying MiXCR to the 5' RACE reads. The sample lists some 660,000 distinct CDR3 sequences, under 9% occurring once. These data are taken from a study of identical twins. Study-level results: The presence of invariant MAIT and iNKT cells could partly confound analyses of zero-insertion sequences. Conclusions came from cross-sectional statistical analysis, not from following the same donors.

V shed 6 bases and J 3 bases; nucleotides not matched to a gene: 7. CDR3 length equals 14 residues. In addition, the sample was reused for a study of yellow fever vaccine responses in identical twins.

The sequencing input was PBMCs. The source is a woman younger than 30 in good health. The chain employs TRBV12-3 or TRBV12-4 and TRBJ1-2, with 7 bases matching TRBD1. CDR3 protein: CASSPGQPYYGYTF. CDR3 nucleotide sequence: TGTGCCAGCAGCCCGGGACAGCCTTACTATGGCTACACCTTC.